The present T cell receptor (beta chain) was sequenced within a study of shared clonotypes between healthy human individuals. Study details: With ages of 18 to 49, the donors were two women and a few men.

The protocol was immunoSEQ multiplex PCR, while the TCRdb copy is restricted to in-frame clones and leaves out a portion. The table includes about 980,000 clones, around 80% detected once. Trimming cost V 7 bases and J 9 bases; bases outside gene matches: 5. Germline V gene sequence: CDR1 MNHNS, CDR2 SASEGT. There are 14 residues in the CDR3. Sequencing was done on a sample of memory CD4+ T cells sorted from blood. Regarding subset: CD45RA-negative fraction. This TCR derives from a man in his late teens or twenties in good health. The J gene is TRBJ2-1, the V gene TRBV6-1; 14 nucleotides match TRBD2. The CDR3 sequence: CASTTSGGVGEQFF. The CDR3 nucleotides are TGTGCCAGCACGACTAGCGGGGGGGTAGGTGAGCAGTTCTTC.